This T cell receptor (beta chain) was captured in a study of blood T cell repertoires in COVID-19. Sequencing used immunoSEQ multiplex PCR; TCRdb keeps in-frame clones, though not all of them. The sample shows around 250,000 clones, around four fifths of them seen only once. Sequenced: peripheral blood. The clonotype originates from a man older than 75 with acute or convalescent COVID-19.

The CDR3 region is CASSIVGGVGIGTQYF. As DNA, the CDR3 is TGTGCCAGTAGTATAGTGGGAGGGGTAGGAATAGGGACCCAGTACTTC. This rearrangement joins TRBV19 to TRBJ2-5; 7 bases fit TRBD2. V shed 1 base and J 7 bases; nucleotides not matched to a gene: 12. Germline V gene sequence: CDR1 LNHDA, CDR2 SQIVND (reference sequence). This CDR3 region has 16 residues.